A selection of T cell receptor beta chains follows, all from one sample in a study of OX40 agonist ivuxolimab in advanced cancers. The table came from immunoSEQ multiplex PCR; TCRdb's copy has only in-frame clones and leaves some out. The sample carries over 100,000 clones, around 89% recorded once. Specimen: CD4+ or CD8+ T cells sorted from blood, collected in a trial of the OX40 agonist ivuxolimab. The source is an adult with an advanced solid tumor such as melanoma, head and neck, liver or kidney cancer. The CDR3 runs from the conserved cysteine through the conserved F or W. D genes are given only for firm matches. Clone size is not always given. Where it is, it says once, few, many or a class for expanded clones.

v_gene	len	abundance	j_gene	d_gene	CDR3aa	CDR3nt
TRBV2	15	-	TRBJ2-7	TRBD1	CASRIGGDGGYEQYF	TGTGCCAGCCGGATAGGGGGCGATGGAGGCTACGAGCAGTACTTC
TRBV7-2	13	-	TRBJ1-5	-	CASSFRDNQPQHF	TGTGCCAGCAGCTTCAGGGACAATCAGCCCCAGCATTTT
TRBV5-1	13	once	TRBJ1-1	TRBD1	CASSWEGTGQAFF	TGCGCCAGCAGCTGGGAAGGGACAGGGCAAGCTTTCTTT
TRBV5-6	15	-	TRBJ1-5	-	CASSWGPDSNQPQHF	TGTGCCAGCAGCTGGGGACCGGATAGCAATCAGCCCCAGCATTTT
TRBV18	14	-	TRBJ1-5	TRBD1	CASSRDREYQPQHF	TGTGCCAGCTCACGTGACAGGGAGTATCAGCCCCAGCATTTT
TRBV28	12	-	TRBJ1-5	-	CASSPGVQPQHF	TGTGCCAGCAGTCCTGGGGTTCAGCCCCAGCATTTT
TRBV28	17	-	TRBJ1-2	TRBD1	CASSRGTGAAVVGGYTF	TGTGCCAGCAGCCGAGGGACAGGGGCCGCCGTGGTTGGTGGCTACACCTTC
TRBV7-8	14	-	TRBJ1-2	-	CASRPRGLAYGYTF	TGTGCCAGCAGACCGAGGGGCCTAGCCTATGGCTACACCTTC
TRBV6-5	15	once	TRBJ1-6	-	CASTSRQTYNSPLHF	TGTGCCAGCACCAGCCGGCAGACCTATAATTCACCCCTCCACTTT
TRBV6-5	14	once	TRBJ1-5	TRBD1	CASRPQGGNQPQHF	TGTGCCAGCAGACCGCAGGGGGGAAATCAGCCCCAGCATTTT
TRBV11-2	12	-	TRBJ2-5	-	CASSLAQETQYF	TGTGCCAGCAGCTTAGCCCAAGAGACCCAGTACTTC
TRBV6-5	14	-	TRBJ2-7	TRBD1	CASSNRQGTYEQYF	TGTGCCAGCAGTAACCGACAGGGGACCTACGAGCAGTACTTC
TRBV5-1	14	-	TRBJ1-2	-	CASSLPGQAYGYTF	TGCGCCAGCAGCTTGCCAGGGCAGGCCTATGGCTACACCTTC
TRBV7-2	13	-	TRBJ1-2	-	CASSLGTREGYTF	TGTGCCAGCAGCCTGGGGACCCGTGAGGGCTACACCTTC
TRBV6-4	13	-	TRBJ1-4	-	CASSDKAGGKLFF	TGTGCCAGCAGTGATAAGGCGGGGGGGAAACTGTTTTTT
TRBV9	14	-	TRBJ2-5	TRBD2	CASSAGGPRETQYF	TGTGCCAGCAGCGCGGGGGGGCCGCGAGAGACCCAGTACTTC
TRBV30	12	-	TRBJ2-3	-	CAWSPGTDTQYF	TGTGCCTGGAGCCCCGGCACAGATACGCAGTATTTT
TRBV9	16	-	TRBJ1-4	-	CASSATPGAINEKLFF	TGTGCCAGCAGCGCAACCCCGGGGGCGATAAATGAAAAACTGTTTTTT
TRBV28	13	-	TRBJ2-7	TRBD2	CASRTPAGGHEYF	TGTGCCAGCAGAACCCCAGCGGGGGGGCACGAGTACTTC
TRBV5-1	14	-	TRBJ2-5	TRBD1	CASSLTGAEETQYF	TGCGCCAGCAGCTTGACAGGGGCCGAAGAGACCCAGTACTTC
TRBV7-2	18	-	TRBJ2-1	TRBD2	CASSPLPSGRTTYNEQFF	TGTGCCAGCAGCCCCCTCCCTAGCGGGAGAACTACCTACAATGAGCAGTTCTTC
TRBV7-8	15	-	TRBJ1-2	-	CASSLVQQVTYGYTF	TGTGCCAGCAGCTTAGTACAGCAGGTTACCTATGGCTACACCTTC
TRBV7-9	15	once	TRBJ1-6	-	CASSLGQGQVSPLHF	TGTGCCAGCAGCTTAGGGCAGGGGCAGGTTTCACCCCTCCACTTT
TRBV29-1	13	-	TRBJ1-1	-	CSVEVGGNTEAFF	TGCAGCGTTGAAGTCGGGGGGAACACTGAAGCTTTCTTT
TRBV10-1	10	-	TRBJ1-1	-	CASFGRQSVF	TGCGCCAGCTTTGGGCGACAGTCAGTCTTT
TRBV20-1	11	-	TRBJ2-5	-	CSASQPETQYF	TGCAGTGCTAGTCAGCCGGAGACCCAGTACTTC